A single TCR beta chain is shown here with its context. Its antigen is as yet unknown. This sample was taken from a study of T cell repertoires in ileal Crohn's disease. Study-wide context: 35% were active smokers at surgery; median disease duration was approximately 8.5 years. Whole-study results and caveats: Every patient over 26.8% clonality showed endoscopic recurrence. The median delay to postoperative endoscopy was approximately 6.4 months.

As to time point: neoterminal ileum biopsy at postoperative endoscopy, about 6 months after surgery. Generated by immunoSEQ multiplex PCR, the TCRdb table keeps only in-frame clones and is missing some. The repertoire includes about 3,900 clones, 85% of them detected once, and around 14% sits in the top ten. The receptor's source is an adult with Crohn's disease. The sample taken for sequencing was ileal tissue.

CDR3 region: CASRGYRVGTEAFF. In DNA form, the CDR3 reads TGTGCCAGCAGGGGGTACAGGGTGGGGACTGAAGCTTTCTTT. V and J are TRBV27 and TRBJ1-1, with D tentatively TRBD1 (6 bases). V lost 6 bases and J 5 bases, leaving 16 bases between the germline ends. The germline V gene has CDR1 MNHEY and CDR2 SMNVEV (reference sequence). CDR3 length: 14 residues.